The clone carrying this T cell receptor beta chain was picked up a small number of times. RNA amounts of about 0.5 to 1 ug underwent reverse transcription with random hexamers. MiXCR, applied by TCRdb to the immunoSEQ multiplex PCR reads, yields one record per CDR3 protein. The table shows 100,000 to 150,000 distinct CDR3 sequences, with about 93% occurring only once. Trimming took 1 base from V and 3 from J, leaving 9 bases between them. The germline gives CDR1 DFQATT, CDR2 SNEGSKA (reference sequence). There are 13 residues in the CDR3. The data derive from a study of CD8 T cells in Susac syndrome. The origin of this receptor is a human donor with Susac syndrome. Material: CD8+ T cells from PBMCs. This rearrangement joins TRBV20-1 to TRBJ1-1; D possibly corresponds to TRBD1 (5 bases). CDR3 bases: TGCAGTGCTAGAGGCAGGGCTGACACTGAAGCTTTCTTT. Its translation is CSARGRADTEAFF.